One sample yielded the 17 T cell receptor beta chains listed below, sequenced in a study of T-cell memory formation after mild COVID-19. TCRdb re-called the 5' RACE reads through MiXCR, storing one row per CDR3 protein. The repertoire consists of roughly 450,000 distinct CDR3 sequences, with approximately 18% occurring once and the leading ten covering over 9%. The sequenced sample consisted of PBMCs or a T cell subset sorted from them (not recorded which). These receptors originate from an adult woman who had mild COVID-19 (a few samples of this study predate the infection). Cell type and time point are not known.

This clonotype was seen many times. The chain carries TRBV5-1 and TRBJ2-7; 7 nucleotides match TRBD2. This CDR3 comprises 15 residues. Per germline, CDR1 SGHRS and CDR2 YFSETQ. Trimming removed 0 bases from V and 4 bases from J; junction bases left unmatched: 7. The CDR3 nucleotides are TGCGCCAGCAGCTTGGAGTGGCTAGCGGATTACGAGCAGTACTTC. It yields the protein CASSLEWLADYEQYF. The whole variable domain, filled in from reference TRBV5-1 and TRBJ2-7, reads KAGVTQTPRYLIKTRGQQVTLSCSPISGHRSVSWYQQTPGQGLQFLFEYFSETQRNKGNFPGRFSGRQFSNSRSEMNVSTLELGDSALYLCASSLEWLADYEQYFGPGTRLTVT.

This clonotype was detected a few times. A junction boundary mismatches the germline segment, possibly from a read error. The chain recombines TRBV5-6 with TRBJ2-5; D is possibly TRBD1 or TRBD2 (5 bases each). This CDR3 spans 13 amino acids. Germline V CDR1 and CDR2: SGHDT, YYEEEE. In nucleotides, the CDR3 is TGTGCCAGCAGCTTGGCCTGGGGGACCCCCTTCAACTTC. Its protein is CASSLAWGTPFNF. Full variable domain (remainder filled in from reference TRBV5-6 and TRBJ2-5): DAGVTQSPTHLIKTRGQQVTLRCSPKSGHDTVSWYQQALGQGPQFIFQYYEEEERQRGNFPDRFSGHQFPNYSSELNVNALLLGDSALYLCASSLAWGTPFNFGPGTRLLVL.

The J gene is TRBJ2-5, the V gene TRBV7-7, with D perhaps being TRBD1 or TRBD2 (6 bases each). This CDR3 spans 18 amino acids. Germline V gene sequence: CDR1 SSHAT, CDR2 FNYEAQ (reference sequence). Trimming shortened V by 5 bases and J by 1 base, and 23 bases separated the two germline ends. The CDR3 spells CASSLQSPGAVAQETQYF. For the CDR3, the DNA is TGTGCCAGCAGCCTACAATCACCGGGGGCCGTGGCCCAAGAGACCCAGTACTTC. The full variable domain, rest sourced from reference TRBV7-7 and TRBJ2-5, is GAGVSQSPRYKVTKRGQDVTLRCDPISSHATLYWYQQALGQGPEFLTYFNYEAQPDKSGLPSDRFSAERPEGSISTLTIQRTEQRDSAMYRCASSLQSPGAVAQETQYFGPGTRLLVL.

The CDR3 DNA follows: TGTGCCAGCAGCCCTCTAGGGCTTAGCCAAGAGACCCAGTACTTC. Translation: CASSPLGLSQETQYF. V usage is TRBV3-1 and J usage is TRBJ2-5, with D hard to call. V was shortened by 4 bases and J by 1 base, with 13 bases between the two germline ends. This CDR3 has 15 amino acids. Looked up from germline, CDR1 is LGHDT and CDR2 is YNNKEL (reference sequence).

The table lists this clonotype with a few counts. The chain has TRBV7-8 and TRBJ1-5, with 9 bases matching TRBD1. Germline V lookup: CDR1 SGHVS, CDR2 FQNEAQ. CDR3 size: 17 residues. V dropped 1 base and J dropped 5; count of bases not matched to a gene: 9. This CDR3 is CASSLEGRQGGHQPQHF. For the CDR3, the DNA is TGTGCCAGCAGCTTAGAGGGGAGACAGGGGGGGCATCAGCCCCAGCATTTT.

V and J are TRBV12-3 or TRBV12-4 and TRBJ2-1; no clear D. CDR3 size: 11 residues. Trimming pared 2 bases from V and 12 bases from J, leaving 8 bases between. The CDR3 nucleotides read TGTGCCAGCAGTTTAAGCCTTGGGCAGTTCTTC. Amino acids: CASSLSLGQFF.

The chain uses TRBV20-1 and TRBJ1-6; maybe TRBD1 (5 bases). Trimming pared 6 bases from V and 7 bases from J, leaving 13 bases between. CDR1 and CDR2 from the germline V gene are DFQATT and SNEGSKA (reference sequence). This CDR3 is 13 amino acids long. CDR3 bases: TGCAGTGCCGTCGGACGGGGGAATTCACCCCTCCACTTT. As protein: CSAVGRGNSPLHF.

This clonotype came up a few times. The chain's CDR3 is CASSPPGQGANEQFF. The CDR3, as DNA: TGTGCCAGCTCACCACCGGGACAGGGGGCGAATGAGCAGTTCTTC. V gene TRBV18 combines with J gene TRBJ2-1; TRBD1 matches at 12 bases. The CDR3 length is 15 residues. J lost 7 bases, V lost 0 bases, and 1 base had no gene match. Germline-derived CDR1 and CDR2 are KGHSH and LQKENI.

V gene TRBV18 combines with J gene TRBJ2-3; D unresolved. Germline lookup yields CDR1 KGHSH and CDR2 LQKENI. V lost 0 bases to trimming and J lost 4 bases, with 5 bases between them. The CDR3 length is 13 residues. The CDR3: CASSPPASDTQYF. Written as DNA, the CDR3 is TGTGCCAGCTCACCACCCGCTTCAGATACGCAGTATTTT.

This clonotype was recorded a few times. V usage is TRBV12-3 or TRBV12-4 and J usage is TRBJ1-4; D might be TRBD1 (5 bases). The V end was cut by 3 bases, the J end by 14 bases, with 13 bases between. This CDR3 contains 12 residues. The CDR3 bases are TGTGCCAGCAGTTTTGGCAGGGAAGGGCTGTTTTTT. This translates into CASSFGREGLFF.

The chain combines TRBV24-1 with TRBJ2-1; D assignment may be TRBD1 or TRBD2 (5 bases each). Trimming left V 0 bases short and J 5 bases short, with 25 bases between. The CDR3 is 20 amino acids. Germline CDR1 KGHDR, CDR2 SFDVKD. The CDR3 DNA sequence: TGTGCCACCAGTGATTTGAACACGGTGGGGGAGCCCACAAGGGACAATGAGCAGTTCTTC. Residues: CATSDLNTVGEPTRDNEQFF.

In this sample, this clonotype turned up a few times. V and J are TRBV5-5 and TRBJ2-7; 11 positions agree with TRBD2. Germline V lookup: CDR1 SGHKS, CDR2 YYEKEE (reference sequence). This CDR3 has 14 residues. The J segment lost 3 bases and the V segment lost 4 bases, leaving 3 bases of the junction unmatched. CDR3 protein: CASSRSGGVYEQYF. CDR3 sequence (DNA): TGTGCCAGCAGCCGTAGCGGGGGGGTCTACGAGCAGTACTTC.

In its sample, this clonotype was seen a few times. CDR3 in amino acids: CASAPGTGGNQPQHF. The CDR3 DNA sequence: TGTGCCAGCGCCCCGGGGACAGGGGGCAATCAGCCCCAGCATTTT. The rearrangement joins TRBV27 to TRBJ1-5, with TRBD1 identical over 10 bases. V trimming: 8 bases; J trimming: 2 bases; junction bases outside the gene matches: 6. This CDR3 is 15 amino acids long. The germline V gene has CDR1 MNHEY and CDR2 SMNVEV (reference sequence).

A few counts support this clonotype. The chain combines TRBV5-1 with TRBJ2-1, with 9 bases fitting TRBD2. Losses at the gene ends were 0 bases for V and 7 bases for J; bases not matched to a gene: 5. Per germline, CDR1 SGHRS and CDR2 YFSETQ. The length of the CDR3 is 15 residues. Here the CDR3 DNA reads TGCGCCAGCAGCTTGGTAGCGGGGGTCCCAAATGAGCAGTTCTTC. The encoded protein is CASSLVAGVPNEQFF.

The chain has TRBV4-1 and TRBJ2-7; D might be TRBD1 or TRBD2, each matching 5 bases. Deletions cut 3 bases from V and 0 bases from J, with 9 bases between. The V gene's germline CDR1 is MGHRA and CDR2 YSYEKL. The CDR3 loop spans 14 amino acids. This chain's CDR3 is CASSQGRGSYEQYF. The CDR3 DNA reads TGCGCCAGCAGCCAGGGACGGGGCTCCTACGAGCAGTACTTC.

The chain joins TRBV5-1 to TRBJ2-5; D is perhaps TRBD2 (6 bases). The CDR3 extends over 16 amino acids. Germline assignment: CDR1 SGHRS and CDR2 YFSETQ. With 4 bases removed from V and 2 bases from J, the gap between germline ends came to 18 bases. The CDR3, as DNA: TGCGCCAGCAGCCTCCACTGGGGGGTAGAGCAAGAGACCCAGTACTTC. Translating gives CASSLHWGVEQETQYF.

V usage is TRBV20-1 and J usage is TRBJ2-2; no clear D gene. Looked up from germline, CDR1 is DFQATT and CDR2 is SNEGSKA (reference sequence). Between the trimmed V and J ends, which lost 5 bases and 5 bases, there was a span of 18 bases. The CDR3 has 15 residues. The CDR3 region has the DNA TGCAGTGCTCGGACCCCATCGCTTCGAACCGGGGAGCTGTTTTTT. Its translation: CSARTPSLRTGELFF.